The next 10 T cell receptor beta chains were all read from a single sample in a study of T cells in Graves' hyperthyroidism and ophthalmopathy. Amplified regions were TCR beta CDR3 sequences from RNA transcripts. During a first-round RT-PCR of the TCR CDR3, the HTBI primer set was used. TCRdb itself ran the multiplex PCR reads through MiXCR, one entry per CDR3 protein. The sample has 300,000 to 450,000 distinct CDR3 sequences, 15% to 18% seen once. The sample taken for sequencing was blood. Source of these receptors: a woman aged 18-29 years with Graves' hyperthyroidism that later progressed to Graves' ophthalmopathy.

This clonotype came up many times. The rearrangement uses TRBV11-2 and TRBJ2-7, with 7 nucleotides matching TRBD2. V gave up 7 bases and J gave up 2 bases; unmatched junction bases: 11. Germline values: CDR1 SGHAT, CDR2 FQNNGV. The CDR3 extends over 15 amino acids. CDR3 DNA: TGTGCCAGCATGGGCGCGGCTAGCGGAACCTACGAGCAGTACTTC. It encodes CASMGAASGTYEQYF.

Only a few counts were recorded for this clonotype. The chain recombines TRBV3-1 with TRBJ2-1, with 10 positions matching TRBD2. This CDR3 region has 17 residues. Looked up from germline, CDR1 is LGHDT and CDR2 is YNNKEL (reference sequence). V was pared by 4 bases and J by 4 bases, with 10 bases of the junction left unmatched. CDR3 nucleotide sequence: TGTGCCAGCAGCCTAATAGAAAGGACTAGCGGTTACAATGAGCAGTTCTTC. It is translated as CASSLIERTSGYNEQFF.

Many counts were recorded for this clonotype. The V gene is TRBV3-1, the J gene TRBJ1-1, with D uncertain. The length of the CDR3 is 14 residues. V shed 5 bases and J shed 1 base, with 11 bases lying between them. Germline V gene lookup returns CDR1 LGHDT and CDR2 YNNKEL (reference sequence). The CDR3 loop is CASSEVGRNTEAFF. CDR3 DNA sequence: TGTGCCAGCAGCGAAGTGGGCAGGAACACTGAAGCTTTCTTT. Using reference TRBV3-1 and TRBJ1-1 for the parts outside the CDR3, the full variable domain is DTAVSQTPKYLVTQMGNDKSIKCEQNLGHDTMYWYKQDSKKFLKIMFSYNNKELIINETVPNRFSPKSPDKAHLNLHINSLELGDSAVYFCASSEVGRNTEAFFGQGTRLTVV.

This clonotype was detected many times. The chain is built from TRBV2 and TRBJ2-3, with TRBD1 as a possible D gene (5 bases). This CDR3 has 15 residues. CDR1 is SNHLY and CDR2 is FYNNEI in the germline V gene. The V gene lost 8 bases and the J gene lost 2 bases, with 17 bases spanning the gap. CDR3 sequence reads: CASGAEASDTDTQYF. CDR3 DNA: TGTGCCAGCGGGGCGGAAGCGAGCGACACAGATACGCAGTATTTT.

There are many counts of this clonotype. This chain joins TRBV11-2 and TRBJ2-7; D is unresolved. This CDR3 comprises 15 residues. Trimming cost V 2 bases and J 0 bases, with 11 bases left between them. Germline V CDR1 and CDR2: SGHAT, FQNNGV. CDR3 sequence (DNA): TGTGCCAGCAGCTTATCTAGGCCTGCCTCCTACGAGCAGTACTTC. It codes for CASSLSRPASYEQYF. The complete variable domain, with remaining parts taken from reference TRBV11-2 and TRBJ2-7, reads EAGVAQSPRYKIIEKRQSVAFWCNPISGHATLYWYQQILGQGPKLLIQFQNNGVVDDSQLPKDRFSAERLKGVDSTLKIQPAKLEDSAVYLCASSLSRPASYEQYFGPGTRLTVT.

The chain links TRBV25-1 to TRBJ1-2, with TRBD1 matching over 10 bases. CDR3 length equals 14 residues. The V gene's germline CDR1 is MGHDK and CDR2 SYGVNS. The trim removed 5 bases at V and 4 bases at J, leaving 4 bases unmatched. In nucleotides, the CDR3 is TGTGCCAGCAGTCCCCGGGACAGGGGCTATGGCTACACCTTC. As protein: CASSPRDRGYGYTF.

This clonotype occurred many times. The J gene is TRBJ2-7, the V gene TRBV28, with 9 positions matching TRBD1. The CDR3 totals 15 residues. Germline V gene sequence: CDR1 MDHEN, CDR2 SYDVKM. After removal of 6 bases from V and 2 bases from J, the junction contained 8 bases not matched to a gene. CDR3 sequence: CASSTSGTGTYEQYF. DNA for the CDR3: TGTGCCAGCAGCACCTCCGGGACAGGGACCTACGAGCAGTACTTC.

This clonotype was seen a handful of times. V is TRBV5-1 and J is TRBJ2-3; 13 bases are a match to TRBD2. The CDR3 runs to 16 residues. Germline V lookup: CDR1 SGHRS, CDR2 YFSETQ. The V and J ends lost 4 bases and 5 bases, in that order; junction bases with no gene match: 7. As DNA, the CDR3 is TGCGCCAGCAGCGAAACTAGCGGGAGGGCCAAAGATACGCAGTATTTT. Translating gives CASSETSGRAKDTQYF. The whole variable domain, filled in from reference TRBV5-1 and TRBJ2-3, reads KAGVTQTPRYLIKTRGQQVTLSCSPISGHRSVSWYQQTPGQGLQFLFEYFSETQRNKGNFPGRFSGRQFSNSRSEMNVSTLELGDSALYLCASSETSGRAKDTQYFGPGTRLTVL.

This clonotype was counted many times. The chain uses TRBV6-1 and TRBJ1-5; 8 bases map to TRBD1. Looked up from germline, CDR1 is MNHNS and CDR2 is SASEGT. The ends lost 6 bases at V and 6 bases at J; junction bases unmatched: 10. The CDR3 spans 15 residues. DNA for the CDR3: TGTGCCAGCAGCAGTGGCGGACAGGGCGCTCAGCCCCAGCATTTT. It yields the protein CASSSGGQGAQPQHF.

The CDR3 loop is CASSFPPGVQETQYF. CDR3 sequence (DNA): TGTGCCAGCAGCTTCCCCCCTGGGGTTCAAGAGACCCAGTACTTC. The chain links TRBV7-9 to TRBJ2-5; D unresolved. The germline V and J ends were trimmed by 3 bases and 2 bases, with 13 bases remaining between them. This CDR3 is 15 amino acids long. CDR1 is SEHNR, CDR2 FQNEAQ, per germline (reference sequence).